Sequencing of this T cell receptor beta chain was carried out in a study of beta chain features in type 1 diabetes. Regarding the study as a whole: Type 1 diabetes patients showed a moderate but significant shortening of TCRB CDR3s in all four CD4+ subsets. A cDNA-based sequencing approach could over-represent cells with high TCR expression.

Purity exceeded 98% in all sorted populations. As for this clone: The target antigen is unknown.

The ends were cut back, 6 bases at V and 0 bases at J, with 12 bases in the middle. The CDR3 runs to 16 residues. CDR1 is MDHEN and CDR2 is SYDVKM in the germline V gene. The whole isolated RNA underwent reverse transcription, so sequencing captured expressed TCRB transcripts. Sequenced naive, central memory and regulatory T cell samples produced an average of roughly 3.5 million reads. TCRdb's table, derived via immunoSEQ multiplex PCR, lists solely in-frame clones and lacks some. The table has some 240,000 clones, 15% to 20% seen once. The source of this sequence is a man under 40 with type 1 diabetes. V gene TRBV28 combines with J gene TRBJ2-6; weak D call: TRBD1 (6 bases). What was sequenced was naive CD4+ T cells from blood. CDR3 sequence reads: CASSLQGLSGANVLTF. The CDR3 region has the DNA TGTGCCAGCAGCCTACAGGGTCTCTCTGGGGCCAACGTCCTGACTTTC.